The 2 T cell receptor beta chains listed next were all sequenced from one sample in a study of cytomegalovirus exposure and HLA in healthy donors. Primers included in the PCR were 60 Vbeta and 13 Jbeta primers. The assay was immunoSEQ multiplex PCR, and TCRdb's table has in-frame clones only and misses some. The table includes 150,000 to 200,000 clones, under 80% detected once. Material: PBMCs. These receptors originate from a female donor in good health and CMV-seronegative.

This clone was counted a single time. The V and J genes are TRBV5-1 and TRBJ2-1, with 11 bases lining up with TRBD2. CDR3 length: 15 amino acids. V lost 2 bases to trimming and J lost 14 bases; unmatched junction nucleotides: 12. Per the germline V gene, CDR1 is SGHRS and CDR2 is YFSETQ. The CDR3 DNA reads TGCGCCAGCAGCTTTTCTAGCGGGGGGCCAGGTGTGAAGTTCTTC. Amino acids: CASSFSSGGPGVKFF.

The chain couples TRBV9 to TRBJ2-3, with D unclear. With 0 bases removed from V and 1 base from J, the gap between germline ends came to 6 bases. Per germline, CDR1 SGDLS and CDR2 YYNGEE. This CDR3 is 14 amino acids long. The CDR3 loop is CASSVGHGTDTQYF. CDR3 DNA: TGTGCCAGCAGCGTAGGTCATGGCACAGATACGCAGTATTTT.